This T cell receptor (beta chain) was captured by sequencing in a study of cytomegalovirus exposure and HLA in healthy donors. PCR amplification relied on 60 Vbeta primers (plus 13 Jbeta primers). Some clones are missing from TCRdb's copy, which holds only in-frame ones; the method was immunoSEQ multiplex PCR. The sample includes roughly 180,000 clones, approximately 72% of them seen just once. Overall study results and limits: A later analysis found that most CMV-associated TCR beta chains appeared HLA-restricted. Many donors shared some public TCRs, even though most TCR sequences were rare. Presence/absence analysis assumed near-uniform sequencing depth across donors.

Germline CDR1 is SGHVS and CDR2 is FQNEAQ. The CDR3 runs 16 residues. Trimming at V came to 7 bases and at J to 3 bases, leaving 10 bases not matched to a gene. As to this clone: Its target is not known.

The sample comprised PBMCs. V usage is TRBV7-8 and J usage is TRBJ2-3, with 10 bases aligning to TRBD2. The sequence came from a female donor in good health and CMV-seronegative. CDR3: CASTPTSGILTDTQYF. CDR3 DNA sequence: TGTGCCAGCACCCCCACTAGCGGGATACTTACAGATACGCAGTATTTT.